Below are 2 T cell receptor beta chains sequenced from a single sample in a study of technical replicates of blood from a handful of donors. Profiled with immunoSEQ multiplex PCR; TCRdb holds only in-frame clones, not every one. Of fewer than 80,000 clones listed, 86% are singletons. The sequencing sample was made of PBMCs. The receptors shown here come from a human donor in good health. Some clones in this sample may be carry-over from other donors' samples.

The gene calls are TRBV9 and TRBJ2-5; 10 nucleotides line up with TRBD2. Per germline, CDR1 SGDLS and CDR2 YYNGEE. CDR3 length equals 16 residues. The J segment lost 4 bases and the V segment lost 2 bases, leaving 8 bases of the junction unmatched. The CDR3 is CASSVSSGRGTETQYF. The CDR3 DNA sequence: TGTGCCAGCAGCGTGTCTAGCGGGAGAGGAACAGAGACCCAGTACTTC.

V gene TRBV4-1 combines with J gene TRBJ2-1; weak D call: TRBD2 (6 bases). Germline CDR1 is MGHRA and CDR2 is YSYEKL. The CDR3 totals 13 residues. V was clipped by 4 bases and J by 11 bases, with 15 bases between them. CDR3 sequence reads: CASSPAGGTQQFF. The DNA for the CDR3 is TGCGCCAGCAGCCCCGCGGGCGGGACCCAGCAGTTCTTC.